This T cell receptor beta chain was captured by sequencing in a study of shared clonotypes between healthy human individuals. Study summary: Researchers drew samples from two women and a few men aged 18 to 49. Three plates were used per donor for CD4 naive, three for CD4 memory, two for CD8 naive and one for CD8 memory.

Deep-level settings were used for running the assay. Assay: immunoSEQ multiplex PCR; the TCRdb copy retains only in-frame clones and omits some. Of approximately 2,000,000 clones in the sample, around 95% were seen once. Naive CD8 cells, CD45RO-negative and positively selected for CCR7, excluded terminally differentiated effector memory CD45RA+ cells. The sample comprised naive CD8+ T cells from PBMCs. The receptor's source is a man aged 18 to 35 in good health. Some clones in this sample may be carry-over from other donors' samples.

CDR3 protein: CASSPAWGSGSSNEQFF. Here the CDR3 DNA reads TGTGCCAGCAGCCCCGCATGGGGTAGCGGGAGTTCCAATGAGCAGTTCTTC. This chain joins TRBV7-8 and TRBJ2-1; 9 bases align to TRBD2. The V segment lost 5 bases and the J segment 6 bases; nucleotides outside the gene matches: 14. The CDR3 is 17 residues long. Germline values: CDR1 SGHVS, CDR2 FQNEAQ.